The clone carrying this TCR beta chain turned up a few times. Its antigen is not identified. Germline CDR1 is SSHAT and CDR2 is FNYEAQ (reference sequence). The J segment lost 7 bases and the V segment lost 5 bases, leaving 5 bases of the junction unmatched. This CDR3 is 15 amino acids long. The data were taken from a study of T-cell reconstitution after alpha-beta-depleted transplantation in children. Study observations and caveats: There were reportedly several hundred expanded graft clones from which alpha-beta T cells came about two months after transplant. T-cell counts and diversity at one year following transplant were attributed mainly to newly produced T cells.

As it was prepared, the TCRbeta library received unique molecular identifiers. Each CDR3 protein gets one entry after TCRdb re-called the PCR reads with MiXCR. The repertoire holds roughly 670,000 distinct CDR3 sequences, with around 13% as singletons. The specimen was PBMCs, collected before TCRalphabeta/CD19-depleted stem cell transplant. This TCR came from a girl aged 2-9 years with congenital amegakaryocytic thrombocytopenia, due to receive a stem cell transplant. The chain has TRBV7-7 and TRBJ2-1, with 13 bases identical to TRBD2. The chain's CDR3 is CASSVLAGGPNEQFF. The CDR3 nucleotides read TGTGCCAGCAGCGTACTAGCGGGAGGGCCAAATGAGCAGTTCTTC. The full variable domain, rest sourced from reference TRBV7-7 and TRBJ2-1, is GAGVSQSPRYKVTKRGQDVTLRCDPISSHATLYWYQQALGQGPEFLTYFNYEAQPDKSGLPSDRFSAERPEGSISTLTIQRTEQRDSAMYRCASSVLAGGPNEQFFGPGTRLTVL.